This T cell receptor (beta chain) was found in a study of T cell responses to AZD1222 COVID-19 vaccine. Concerning this clone: Its antigen is still unknown.

Per the germline V gene, CDR1 is LNHNV and CDR2 is YYDKDF (reference sequence). V dropped 1 base and J dropped 8 bases, with 9 bases sitting between them. There are 13 residues in the CDR3. Profiling relied on immunoSEQ multiplex PCR, and the TCRdb table lists in-frame clones only, not all of them. Among 100,000 to 110,000 clones listed, over 90% were seen once. The study's findings and limits: Most donors were white British and more were female, and clonal diversity was possibly underestimated. Vaccine-associated CD4 TCRs ranged over spike, dominating at 160-218 and 743-854. Baseline seropositivity characterized only a handful of AZD1222 recipients. Sampled repertoires all dated from after the peak T cell response.

Sequenced material: peripheral blood, taken on day 0 of AZD1222 vaccination. This receptor was taken from an adult in good health. This chain joins TRBV15 and TRBJ2-1, with D possibly TRBD2 on 6 matching bases. In DNA form, the CDR3 reads TGTGCCACCAGCAGAGGAGGAGGGGATGAGCAGTTCTTC. Amino acids: CATSRGGGDEQFF.